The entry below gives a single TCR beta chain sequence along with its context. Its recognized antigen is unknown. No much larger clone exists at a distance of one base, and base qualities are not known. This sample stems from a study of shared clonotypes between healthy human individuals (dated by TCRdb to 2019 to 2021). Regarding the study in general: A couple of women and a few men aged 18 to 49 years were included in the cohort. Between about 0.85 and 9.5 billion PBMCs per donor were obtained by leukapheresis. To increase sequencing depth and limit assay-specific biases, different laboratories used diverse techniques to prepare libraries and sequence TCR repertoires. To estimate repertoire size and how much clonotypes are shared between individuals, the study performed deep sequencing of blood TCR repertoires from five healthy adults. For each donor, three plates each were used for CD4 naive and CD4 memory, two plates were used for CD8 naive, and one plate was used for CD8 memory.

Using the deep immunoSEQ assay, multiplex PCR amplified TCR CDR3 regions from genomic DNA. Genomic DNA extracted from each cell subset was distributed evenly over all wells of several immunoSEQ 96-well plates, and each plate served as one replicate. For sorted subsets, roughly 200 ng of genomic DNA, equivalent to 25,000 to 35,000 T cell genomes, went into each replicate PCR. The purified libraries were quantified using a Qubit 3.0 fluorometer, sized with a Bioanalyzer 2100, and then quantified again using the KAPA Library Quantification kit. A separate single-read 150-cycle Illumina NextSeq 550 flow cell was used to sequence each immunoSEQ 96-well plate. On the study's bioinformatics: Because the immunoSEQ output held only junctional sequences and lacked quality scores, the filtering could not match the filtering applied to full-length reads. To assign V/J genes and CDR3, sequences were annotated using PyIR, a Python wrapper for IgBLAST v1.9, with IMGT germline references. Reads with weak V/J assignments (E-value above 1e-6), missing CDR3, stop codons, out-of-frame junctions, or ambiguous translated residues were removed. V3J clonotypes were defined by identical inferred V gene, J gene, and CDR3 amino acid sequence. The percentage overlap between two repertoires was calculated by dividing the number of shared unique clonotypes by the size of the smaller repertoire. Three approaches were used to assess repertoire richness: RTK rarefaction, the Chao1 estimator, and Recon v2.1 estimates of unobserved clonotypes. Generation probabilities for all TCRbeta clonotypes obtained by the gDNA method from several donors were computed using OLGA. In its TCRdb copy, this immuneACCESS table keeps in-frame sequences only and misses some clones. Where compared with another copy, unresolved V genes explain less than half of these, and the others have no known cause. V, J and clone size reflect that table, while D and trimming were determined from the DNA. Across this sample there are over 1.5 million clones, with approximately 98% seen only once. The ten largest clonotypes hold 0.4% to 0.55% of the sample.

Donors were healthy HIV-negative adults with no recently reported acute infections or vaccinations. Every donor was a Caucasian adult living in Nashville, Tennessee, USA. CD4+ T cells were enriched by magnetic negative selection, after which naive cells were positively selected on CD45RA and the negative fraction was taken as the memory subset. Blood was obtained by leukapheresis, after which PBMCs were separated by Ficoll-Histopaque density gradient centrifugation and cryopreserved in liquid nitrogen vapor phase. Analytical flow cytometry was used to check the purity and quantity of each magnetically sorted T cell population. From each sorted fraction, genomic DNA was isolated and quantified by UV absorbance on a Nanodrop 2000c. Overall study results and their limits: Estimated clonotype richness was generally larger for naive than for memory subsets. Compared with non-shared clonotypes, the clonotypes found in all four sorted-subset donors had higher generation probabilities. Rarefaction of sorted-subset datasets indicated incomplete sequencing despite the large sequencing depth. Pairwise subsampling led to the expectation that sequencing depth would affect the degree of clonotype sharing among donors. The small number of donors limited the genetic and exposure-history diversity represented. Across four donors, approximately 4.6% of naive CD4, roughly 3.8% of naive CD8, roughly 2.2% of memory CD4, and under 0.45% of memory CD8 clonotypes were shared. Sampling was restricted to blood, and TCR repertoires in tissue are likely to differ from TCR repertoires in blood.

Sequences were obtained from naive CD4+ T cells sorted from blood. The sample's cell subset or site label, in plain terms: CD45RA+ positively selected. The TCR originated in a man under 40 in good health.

This receptor carries the CDR3 CASGVDTGELFF. The sequenced DNA is TGTGCTAGTGGTGTAGACACCGGGGAGCTGTTTTTT. Recombination linked TRBV12-5 to TRBJ2-2; the D gene lacks a confident call. The junction shows trimming of 5 bases on V and 3 bases on J, plus 4 bases between the germline ends. The CDR3, from cysteine to phenylalanine, totals 12 residues. The DNA shown is the 36-base CDR3, in frame from base 1. The CDR1 and CDR2 encoded by the germline V gene are LGHNT and FRNRAP.